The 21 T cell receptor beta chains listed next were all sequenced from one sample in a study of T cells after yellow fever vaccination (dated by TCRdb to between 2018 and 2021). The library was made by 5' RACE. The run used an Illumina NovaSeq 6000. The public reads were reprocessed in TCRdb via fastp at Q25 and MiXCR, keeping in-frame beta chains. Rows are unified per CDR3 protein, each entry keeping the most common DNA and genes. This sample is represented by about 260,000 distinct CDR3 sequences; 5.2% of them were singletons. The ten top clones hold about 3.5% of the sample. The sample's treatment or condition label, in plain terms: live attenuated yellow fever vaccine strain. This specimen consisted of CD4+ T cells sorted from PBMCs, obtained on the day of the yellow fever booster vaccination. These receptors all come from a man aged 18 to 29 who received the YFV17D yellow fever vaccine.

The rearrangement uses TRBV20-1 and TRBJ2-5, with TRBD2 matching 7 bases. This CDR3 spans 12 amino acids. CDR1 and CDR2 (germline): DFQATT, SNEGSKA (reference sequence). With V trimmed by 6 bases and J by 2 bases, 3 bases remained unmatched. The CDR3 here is CSAGLPQETQYF. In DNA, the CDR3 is TGCAGTGCGGGACTACCACAAGAGACCCAGTACTTC.

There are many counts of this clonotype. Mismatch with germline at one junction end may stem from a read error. The CDR3 loop is CASSLEANTEDFF. DNA of the CDR3: TGCGCCAGCAGCTTGGAAGCTAACACTGAAGATTTCTTT. J is TRBJ1-1 and V is TRBV5-1; D remains ambiguous. Germline V CDR1 and CDR2: SGHRS, YFSETQ. The CDR3 is 13 amino acids.

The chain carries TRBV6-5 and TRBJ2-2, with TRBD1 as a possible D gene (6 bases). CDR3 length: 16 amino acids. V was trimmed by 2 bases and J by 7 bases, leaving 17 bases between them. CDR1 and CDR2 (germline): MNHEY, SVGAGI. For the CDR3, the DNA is TGTGCCAGCAGTTACCTTCTGACAGGAGGAGGCGGGGAGCTGTTTTTT. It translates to CASSYLLTGGGGELFF.

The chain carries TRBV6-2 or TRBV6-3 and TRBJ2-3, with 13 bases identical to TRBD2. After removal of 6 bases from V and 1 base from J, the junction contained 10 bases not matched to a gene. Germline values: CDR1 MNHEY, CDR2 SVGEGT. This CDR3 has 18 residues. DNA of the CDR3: TGTGCCAGCAGCGGGACTAGCGGGACGATCCCTGGCACAGATACGCAGTATTTT. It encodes CASSGTSGTIPGTDTQYF.

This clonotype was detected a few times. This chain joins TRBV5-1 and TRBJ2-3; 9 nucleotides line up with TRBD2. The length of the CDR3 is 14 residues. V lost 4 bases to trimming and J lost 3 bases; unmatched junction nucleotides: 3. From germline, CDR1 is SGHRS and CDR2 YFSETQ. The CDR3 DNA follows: TGCGCCAGCAGCACGCGGGGGGGAACAGATACGCAGTATTTT. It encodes CASSTRGGTDTQYF. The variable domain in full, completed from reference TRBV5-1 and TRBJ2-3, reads KAGVTQTPRYLIKTRGQQVTLSCSPISGHRSVSWYQQTPGQGLQFLFEYFSETQRNKGNFPGRFSGRQFSNSRSEMNVSTLELGDSALYLCASSTRGGTDTQYFGPGTRLTVL.

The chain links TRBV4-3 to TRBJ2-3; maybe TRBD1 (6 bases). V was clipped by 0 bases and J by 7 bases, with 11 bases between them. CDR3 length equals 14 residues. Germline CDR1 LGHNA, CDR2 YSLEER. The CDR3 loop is CASSQEWGQNTQYF. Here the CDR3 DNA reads TGCGCCAGCAGCCAAGAATGGGGGCAAAATACGCAGTATTTT.

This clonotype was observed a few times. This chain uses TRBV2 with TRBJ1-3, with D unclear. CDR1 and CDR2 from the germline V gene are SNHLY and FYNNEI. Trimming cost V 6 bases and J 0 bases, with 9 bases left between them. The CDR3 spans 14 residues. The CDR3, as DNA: TGTGCCAGCAGACAAGGATTCTCTGGAAACACCATATATTTT. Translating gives CASRQGFSGNTIYF.

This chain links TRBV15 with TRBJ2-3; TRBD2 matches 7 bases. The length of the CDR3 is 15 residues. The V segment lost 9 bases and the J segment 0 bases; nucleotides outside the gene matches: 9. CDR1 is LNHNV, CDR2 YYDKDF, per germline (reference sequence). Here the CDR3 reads CATSPRRGSTDTQYF. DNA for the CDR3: TGTGCCACTTCACCGCGGCGGGGGAGCACAGATACGCAGTATTTT.

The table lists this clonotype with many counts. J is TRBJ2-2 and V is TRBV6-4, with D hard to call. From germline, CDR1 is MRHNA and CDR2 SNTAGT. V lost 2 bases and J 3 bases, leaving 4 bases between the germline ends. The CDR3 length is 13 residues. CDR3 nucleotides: TGTGCCAGCAGTGACAGGGACACCGGGGAGCTGTTTTTT. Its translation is CASSDRDTGELFF.

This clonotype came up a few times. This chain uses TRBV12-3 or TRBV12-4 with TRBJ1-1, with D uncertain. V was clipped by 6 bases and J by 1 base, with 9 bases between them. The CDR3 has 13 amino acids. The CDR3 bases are TGTGCCAGCAGGGTTTCGGGGAACACTGAAGCTTTCTTT. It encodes CASRVSGNTEAFF.

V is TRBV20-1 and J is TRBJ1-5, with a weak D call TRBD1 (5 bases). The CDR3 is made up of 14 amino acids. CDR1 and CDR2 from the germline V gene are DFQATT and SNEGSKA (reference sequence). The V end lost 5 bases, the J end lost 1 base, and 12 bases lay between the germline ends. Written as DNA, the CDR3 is TGCAGTGCTGCCGCCGGGGGGAGCAATCAGCCCCAGCATTTT. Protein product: CSAAAGGSNQPQHF.

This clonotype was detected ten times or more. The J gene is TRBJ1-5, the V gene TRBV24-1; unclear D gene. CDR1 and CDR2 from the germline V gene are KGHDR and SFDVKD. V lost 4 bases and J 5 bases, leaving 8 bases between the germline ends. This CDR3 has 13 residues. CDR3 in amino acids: CATSEQLDQPQHF. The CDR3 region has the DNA TGTGCCACCAGTGAACAGTTGGATCAGCCCCAGCATTTT.

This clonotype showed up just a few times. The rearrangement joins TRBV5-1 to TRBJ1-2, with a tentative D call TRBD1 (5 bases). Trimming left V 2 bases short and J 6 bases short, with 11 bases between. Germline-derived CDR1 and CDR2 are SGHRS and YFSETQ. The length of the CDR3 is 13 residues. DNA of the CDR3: TGCGCCAGCAGCTTCCCCGGGGCCGATGGCTACACCTTC. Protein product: CASSFPGADGYTF.

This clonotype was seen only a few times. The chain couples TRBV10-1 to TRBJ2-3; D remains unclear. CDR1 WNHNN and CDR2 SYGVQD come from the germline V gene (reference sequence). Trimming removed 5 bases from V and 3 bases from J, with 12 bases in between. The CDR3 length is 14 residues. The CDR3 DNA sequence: TGCGCCAGCAGTTCCCTCGGGTGGACAGATACGCAGTATTTT. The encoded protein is CASSSLGWTDTQYF.

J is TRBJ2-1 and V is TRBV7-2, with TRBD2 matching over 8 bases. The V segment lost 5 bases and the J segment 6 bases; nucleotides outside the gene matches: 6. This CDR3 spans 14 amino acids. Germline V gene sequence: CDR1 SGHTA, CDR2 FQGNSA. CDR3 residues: CASSVLAAFNEQFF. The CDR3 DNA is TGTGCCAGCAGCGTACTAGCGGCCTTCAATGAGCAGTTCTTC.

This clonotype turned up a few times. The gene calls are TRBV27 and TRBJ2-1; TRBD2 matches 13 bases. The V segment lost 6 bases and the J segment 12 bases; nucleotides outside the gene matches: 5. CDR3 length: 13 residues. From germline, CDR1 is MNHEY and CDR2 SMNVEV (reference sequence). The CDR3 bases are TGTGCCAGCAGACAGACTAGCGGGGGGCCGCAGTTCTTC. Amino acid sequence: CASRQTSGGPQFF.

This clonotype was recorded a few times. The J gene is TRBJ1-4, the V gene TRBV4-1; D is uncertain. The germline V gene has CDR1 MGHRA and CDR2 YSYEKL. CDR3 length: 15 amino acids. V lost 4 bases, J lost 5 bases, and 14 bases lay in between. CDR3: CASSPRPNLNEKLFF. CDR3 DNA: TGCGCCAGCAGCCCCCGGCCAAACCTAAATGAAAAACTGTTTTTT.

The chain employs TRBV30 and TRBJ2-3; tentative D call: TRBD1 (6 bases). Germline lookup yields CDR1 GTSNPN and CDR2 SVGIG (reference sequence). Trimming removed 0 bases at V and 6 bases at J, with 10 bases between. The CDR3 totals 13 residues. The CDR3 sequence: CAWSVERGDTQYF. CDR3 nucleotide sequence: TGTGCCTGGAGTGTGGAAAGGGGGGATACGCAGTATTTT.

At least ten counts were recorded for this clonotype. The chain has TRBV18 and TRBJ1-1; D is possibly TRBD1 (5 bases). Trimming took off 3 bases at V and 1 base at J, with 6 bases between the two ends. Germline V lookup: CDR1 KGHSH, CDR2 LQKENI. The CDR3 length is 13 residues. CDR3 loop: CASSPGQNTEAFF. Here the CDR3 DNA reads TGTGCCAGCTCACCCGGACAGAACACTGAAGCTTTCTTT.

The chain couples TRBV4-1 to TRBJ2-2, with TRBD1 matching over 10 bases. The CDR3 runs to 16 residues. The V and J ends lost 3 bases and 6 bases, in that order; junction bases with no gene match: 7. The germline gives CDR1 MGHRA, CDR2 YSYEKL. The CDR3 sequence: CASSQGDRGLSGELFF. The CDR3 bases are TGCGCCAGCAGCCAGGGCGACAGGGGGCTTTCCGGGGAGCTGTTTTTT.

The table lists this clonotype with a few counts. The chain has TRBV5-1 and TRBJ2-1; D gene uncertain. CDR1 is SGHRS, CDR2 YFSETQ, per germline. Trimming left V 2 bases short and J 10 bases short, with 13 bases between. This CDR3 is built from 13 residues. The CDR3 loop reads CASSFDPFLEQFF. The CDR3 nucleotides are TGCGCCAGCAGCTTCGACCCCTTTTTAGAGCAGTTCTTC.